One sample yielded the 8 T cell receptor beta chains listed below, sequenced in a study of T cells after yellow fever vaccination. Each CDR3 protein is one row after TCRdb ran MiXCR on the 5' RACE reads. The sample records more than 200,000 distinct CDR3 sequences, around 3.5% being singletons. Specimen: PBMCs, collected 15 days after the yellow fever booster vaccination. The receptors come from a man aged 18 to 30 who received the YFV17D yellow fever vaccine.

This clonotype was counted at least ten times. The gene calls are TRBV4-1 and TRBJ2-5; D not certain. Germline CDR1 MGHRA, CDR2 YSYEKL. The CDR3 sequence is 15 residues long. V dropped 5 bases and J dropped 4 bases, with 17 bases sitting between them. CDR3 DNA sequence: TGCGCCAGCAGCACCGAAATAGGTTGGGGAGAGACCCAGTACTTC. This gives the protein CASSTEIGWGETQYF.

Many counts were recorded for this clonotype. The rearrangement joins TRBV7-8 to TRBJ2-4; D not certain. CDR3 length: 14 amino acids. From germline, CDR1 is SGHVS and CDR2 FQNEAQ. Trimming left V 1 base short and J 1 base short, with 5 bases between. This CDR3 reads CASSLVEAKNIQYF. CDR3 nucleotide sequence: TGTGCCAGCAGCTTAGTTGAGGCCAAAAACATTCAGTACTTC.

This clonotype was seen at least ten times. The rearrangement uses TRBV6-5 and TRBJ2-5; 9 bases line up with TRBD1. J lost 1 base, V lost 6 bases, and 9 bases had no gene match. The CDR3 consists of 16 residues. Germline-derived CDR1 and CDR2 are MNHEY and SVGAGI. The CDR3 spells CASSPTGGLPQETQYF. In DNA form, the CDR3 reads TGTGCCAGCAGCCCTACAGGGGGCCTCCCCCAAGAGACCCAGTACTTC.

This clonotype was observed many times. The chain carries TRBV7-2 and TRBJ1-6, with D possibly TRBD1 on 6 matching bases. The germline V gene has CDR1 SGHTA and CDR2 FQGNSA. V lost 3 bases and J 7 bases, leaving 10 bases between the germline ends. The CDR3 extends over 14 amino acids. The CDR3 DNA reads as TGTGCCAGCAGCTTCGGACAGAAAAATTCACCCCTCCACTTT. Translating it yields CASSFGQKNSPLHF.

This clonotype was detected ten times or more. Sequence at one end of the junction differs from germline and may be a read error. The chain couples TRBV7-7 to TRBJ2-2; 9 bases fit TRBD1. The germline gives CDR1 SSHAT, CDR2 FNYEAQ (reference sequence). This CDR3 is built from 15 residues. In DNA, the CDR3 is TGTGCTAGCAGTCCCGGGACAGGGTACACCGGGGAGCTGTTTTTT. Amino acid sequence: CASSPGTGYTGELFF.

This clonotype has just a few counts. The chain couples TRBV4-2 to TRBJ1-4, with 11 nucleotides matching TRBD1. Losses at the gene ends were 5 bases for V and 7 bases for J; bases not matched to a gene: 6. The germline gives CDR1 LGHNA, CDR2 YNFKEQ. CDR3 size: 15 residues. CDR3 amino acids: CASSGQGALGEKLFF. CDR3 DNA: TGTGCCAGCAGCGGACAGGGGGCGCTTGGTGAAAAACTGTTTTTT.

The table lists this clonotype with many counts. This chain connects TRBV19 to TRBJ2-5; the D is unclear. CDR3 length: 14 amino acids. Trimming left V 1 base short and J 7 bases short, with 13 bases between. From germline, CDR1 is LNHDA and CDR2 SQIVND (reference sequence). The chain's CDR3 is CASSIAAPAGTQYF. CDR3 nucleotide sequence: TGTGCCAGTAGTATAGCGGCACCCGCCGGGACCCAGTACTTC.

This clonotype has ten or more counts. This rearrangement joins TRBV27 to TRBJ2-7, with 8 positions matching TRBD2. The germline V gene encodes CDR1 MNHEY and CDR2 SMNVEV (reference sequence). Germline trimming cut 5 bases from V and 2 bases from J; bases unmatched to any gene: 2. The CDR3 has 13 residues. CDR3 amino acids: CASSARGAYEQYV. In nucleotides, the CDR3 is TGTGCCAGCAGTGCGCGGGGGGCCTACGAGCAGTACGTC.